This TCR beta chain came from a study of blood T cell repertoires in COVID-19. The overall study: PBMCs, B-cell-depleted T cells, or T cells provided the cDNA or gDNA that made up the material.

CDR3 length equals 16 residues. V was trimmed by 5 bases and J by 0 bases, leaving 14 bases between them. Germline V gene sequence: CDR1 MDHEN, CDR2 SYDVKM. This clone appeared once. Original processing methods: Reference gene primer amplification gave nucleated cell count estimates. The method was immunoSEQ multiplex PCR; TCRdb's version includes in-frame clones alone and lacks a portion of them. V and J calls and clone size are given by that table; D and trimming were obtained from the DNA. The table has roughly 20,000 clones, approximately 86% seen once. The gene calls are TRBV28 and TRBJ1-3; weak D call: TRBD1 (6 bases). The sample taken for sequencing was peripheral blood. This clonotype was obtained from a human donor in a cohort sampled during active COVID-19. Here the CDR3 reads CASSETGTSSGNTIYF. CDR3 sequence (DNA): TGTGCCAGCAGTGAGACAGGTACCAGCTCTGGAAACACCATATATTTT.